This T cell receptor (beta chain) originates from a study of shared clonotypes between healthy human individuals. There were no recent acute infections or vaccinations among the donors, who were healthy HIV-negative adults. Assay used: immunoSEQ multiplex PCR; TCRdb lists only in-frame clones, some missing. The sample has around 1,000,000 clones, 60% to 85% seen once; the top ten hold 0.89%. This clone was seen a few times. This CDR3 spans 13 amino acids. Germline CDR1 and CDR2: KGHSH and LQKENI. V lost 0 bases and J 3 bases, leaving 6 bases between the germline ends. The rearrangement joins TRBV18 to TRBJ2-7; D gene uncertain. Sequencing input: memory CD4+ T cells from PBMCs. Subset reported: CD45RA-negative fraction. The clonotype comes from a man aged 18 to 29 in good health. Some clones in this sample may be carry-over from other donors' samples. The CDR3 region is CASSPPLVYEQYF. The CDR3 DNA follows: TGTGCCAGCTCACCACCTTTGGTCTACGAGCAGTACTTC.